The 27 T cell receptor beta chains listed next were all sequenced from one sample in a study of T cells in Graves' hyperthyroidism and ophthalmopathy. Amplified regions were TCR beta CDR3 sequences from RNA transcripts. First-round RT-PCR with HTBI primers amplified the TCR CDR3 region. TCRdb recomputed calls from the multiplex PCR reads with MiXCR, one row per CDR3 protein. In the table there are 700,000 or so distinct CDR3 sequences, less than 20% of which are singletons. Source material: blood. These receptors were taken from a man aged 18 to 35 with Graves' hyperthyroidism.

This clonotype was seen ten or more times. The CDR3 nucleotides are TGTGCCAGCAGCACTAGCGGGAGGTACAATGAGCAGTTCTTC. Amino acid sequence: CASSTSGRYNEQFF. The V and J genes are TRBV28 and TRBJ2-1; 12 bases agree with TRBD2. The CDR3 length is 14 residues. Germline-derived CDR1 and CDR2 are MDHEN and SYDVKM. The V gene end was trimmed by 6 bases and the J gene end by 4 bases; junction bases not matched to a gene: 1.

This clonotype was counted ten times or more. The CDR3 DNA is TGTGCCAGCGGGAGACCGGCCTACGAGCAGTACTTC. Amino acids: CASGRPAYEQYF. V gene TRBV11-2 combines with J gene TRBJ2-7; TRBD2 might be the D (5 bases). The germline V gene encodes CDR1 SGHAT and CDR2 FQNNGV. Trimming shortened V by 8 bases and J by 2 bases, and 10 bases separated the two germline ends. This CDR3 comprises 12 residues.

J is TRBJ2-6 and V is TRBV4-3; 7 bases are a match to TRBD1. Germline V gene sequence: CDR1 LGHNA, CDR2 YSLEER. V lost 0 bases and J lost 2; bases outside the gene matches: 1. The CDR3 sequence is 16 residues long. For the CDR3, the DNA is TGCGCCAGCAGCCAAGAAGACAGGGCTGGGGCCAACGTCCTGACTTTC. Protein: CASSQEDRAGANVLTF.

There are a few counts of this clonotype. The chain employs TRBV6-2 or TRBV6-3 and TRBJ2-7; perhaps TRBD1 as D (6 bases). Germline V gives CDR1 MNHEY, CDR2 SVGEGT. The CDR3 length is 15 residues. With 5 bases removed from V and 0 bases from J, the gap between germline ends came to 14 bases. For the CDR3, the DNA is TGTGCCAGCAGTAATGGGGGCTCGGCCTCCTACGAGCAGTACTTC. Protein sequence: CASSNGGSASYEQYF.

This clonotype occurred many times. V usage is TRBV18 and J usage is TRBJ1-3; 7 nucleotides match TRBD1. The trim removed 2 bases at V and 0 bases at J, leaving 4 bases unmatched. This CDR3 contains 16 residues. Germline V gene sequence: CDR1 KGHSH, CDR2 LQKENI. CDR3: CASSPFRGTSGNTIYF. In DNA, the CDR3 is TGTGCCAGCTCACCATTCAGGGGGACCTCTGGAAACACCATATATTTT.

CDR3 nucleotides: TGTGCCGGGGGGGGGGCGGATGAAAAACTGTTTTTT. Its protein is CAGGGADEKLFF. The chain has TRBV30 and TRBJ1-4; weak D call: TRBD1 (6 bases). CDR1 GTSNPN and CDR2 SVGIG come from the germline V gene (reference sequence). This CDR3 has 12 residues. The V and J ends lost 8 bases and 6 bases respectively, with 13 bases between them. Complete variable domain (other parts from reference TRBV30 and TRBJ1-4): SQTIHQWPATLVQPVGSPLSLECTVEGTSNPNLYWYRQAAGRGLQLLFYSVGIGQISSEVPQNLSASRPQDRQFILSSKKLLLSDSGFYLCAGGGADEKLFFGSGTQLSVL.

The chain combines TRBV10-3 with TRBJ2-1; TRBD2 aligns across 7 bases. This CDR3 contains 16 residues. The germline gives CDR1 ENHRY, CDR2 SYGVKD. J was trimmed by 2 bases and V by 6 bases; bases with no gene match: 10. CDR3 coding DNA: TGTGCCATCAGGGGGGACTACTCGGGAGCCTACAATGAGCAGTTCTTC. It codes for CAIRGDYSGAYNEQFF.

There are many counts of this clonotype. The chain recombines TRBV3-1 with TRBJ1-1, with TRBD1 matching over 7 bases. V dropped 2 bases and J dropped 0; count of bases not matched to a gene: 9. The CDR3 runs 17 residues. In germline, CDR1 is LGHDT, CDR2 YNNKEL (reference sequence). The CDR3 region is CASSQTDEGGLNTEAFF. CDR3 bases: TGTGCCAGCAGCCAAACTGACGAAGGGGGCCTGAACACTGAAGCTTTCTTT.

This clonotype occurred many times. This chain links TRBV6-1 with TRBJ2-3, with D perhaps TRBD2 (5 bases). This CDR3 spans 14 amino acids. Trimming took off 6 bases at V and 0 bases at J, with 10 bases between the two ends. The germline V gene encodes CDR1 MNHNS and CDR2 SASEGT. The CDR3 nucleotides read TGTGCCAGCAGCTCTAGCTTTAGCACAGATACGCAGTATTTT. Residues: CASSSSFSTDTQYF.

This clonotype was seen repeatedly, ten times or more. The genes are TRBV12-3 or TRBV12-4 and TRBJ2-3; D remains unclear. The CDR3 sequence is 12 residues long. V lost 3 bases, J lost 5 bases, and 6 bases lay in between. The CDR3: CASSLFGDTQYF. CDR3 DNA: TGTGCCAGCAGTTTGTTTGGAGATACGCAGTATTTT.

This clonotype has ten or more counts. The chain uses TRBV7-9 and TRBJ2-7; 10 nucleotides line up with TRBD2. Germline CDR1 SEHNR, CDR2 FQNEAQ (reference sequence). This CDR3 is built from 12 residues. CDR3 nucleotide sequence: TGTGCATCGGCTAGCGGGAGATACGAGCAGTACTTC. Its protein is CASASGRYEQYF.

This clonotype was detected ten times or more. V gene TRBV29-1 combines with J gene TRBJ2-3; D uncertain. Germline values: CDR1 SQVTM, CDR2 ANQGSEA. The V end lost 5 bases, the J end lost 0 bases, and 12 bases lay between the germline ends. This CDR3 has 14 residues. The CDR3 loop is CSVRTGTSTDTQYF. CDR3 nucleotides: TGCAGCGTTAGGACGGGCACTAGCACAGATACGCAGTATTTT.

This clonotype appeared a few times. The chain is built from TRBV18 and TRBJ2-2, with D uncertain. V lost 1 base to trimming and J lost 7 bases, with 13 bases between them. Germline V gene sequence: CDR1 KGHSH, CDR2 LQKENI. The CDR3 spans 15 residues. The DNA for the CDR3 is TGTGCCAGCTCACCACAGGCAGGAATAAACGGGGAGCTGTTTTTT. Translating gives CASSPQAGINGELFF.

In this sample, this clonotype turned up a few times. The V call is TRBV9, the J call TRBJ2-1, with unresolved D. Germline values: CDR1 SGDLS, CDR2 YYNGEE. The V gene lost 3 bases and the J gene lost 11 bases, with 15 bases spanning the gap. This CDR3 is built from 13 residues. CDR3 loop: CASSAPPGPQQFF. The DNA of the CDR3 is TGTGCCAGCAGCGCCCCCCCCGGGCCGCAGCAGTTCTTC.

This clonotype appeared many times. V and J are TRBV7-9 and TRBJ2-3, with TRBD2 identical over 15 bases. With 5 bases clipped from V and 4 bases from J, the junction kept 13 bases outside the gene matches. The CDR3 is 19 residues long. Germline assignment: CDR1 SEHNR and CDR2 FQNEAQ (reference sequence). DNA for the CDR3: TGTGCCAGCAGCCACGGACTAGCGGGAGGGCCTAAGTTCCCAGATACGCAGTATTTT. As protein: CASSHGLAGGPKFPDTQYF.

This clonotype occurred a few times. The chain uses TRBV6-2 or TRBV6-3 and TRBJ1-3, with D hard to call. Deletions cut 4 bases from V and 0 bases from J, with 10 bases between. The CDR3 spans 15 residues. Germline V lookup: CDR1 MNHEY, CDR2 SVGEGT. CDR3 loop: CASSSDANSGNTIYF. CDR3 nucleotides: TGTGCCAGCAGTTCCGACGCCAACTCTGGAAACACCATATATTTT.

In nucleotides, the CDR3 is TGTGCCAGCAGCTTAAGGTTACGGGGTGGCTACACCTTC. Its protein product is CASSLRLRGGYTF. V usage is TRBV7-2 and J usage is TRBJ1-2; D is unresolved. Trimming stripped 2 bases from V and 7 bases from J, with 11 bases between. The V gene's germline CDR1 is SGHTA and CDR2 FQGNSA. The CDR3 has 13 amino acids.

The chain joins TRBV2 to TRBJ2-6; TRBD1 matches 9 bases. J gave up 4 bases and V 6 bases, and 7 bases lay outside the gene matches. Germline V gene data show CDR1 as SNHLY and CDR2 as FYNNEI. The CDR3 sequence is 16 residues long. CDR3 protein: CASRPTGGSGANVLTF. The CDR3 DNA sequence: TGTGCCAGCAGACCCACAGGGGGCTCCGGGGCCAACGTCCTGACTTTC.

This clonotype showed up many times. The rearrangement joins TRBV11-2 to TRBJ2-2; D is unresolved. V was pared by 2 bases and J by 5 bases, with 6 bases between. The V gene's germline CDR1 is SGHAT and CDR2 FQNNGV. This CDR3 contains 13 residues. For the CDR3, the DNA is TGTGCCAGCAGCTTATCCTTTACCGGGGAGCTGTTTTTT. This encodes CASSLSFTGELFF.

In its sample, this clonotype was seen many times. The rearrangement uses TRBV28 and TRBJ1-4; D uncertain. This CDR3 comprises 13 residues. Germline V gives CDR1 MDHEN, CDR2 SYDVKM. The V gene lost 5 bases and the J gene lost 5 bases, with 9 bases spanning the gap. DNA for the CDR3: TGTGCCAGCAGTCTGACGGCCAATGAAAAACTGTTTTTT. As protein: CASSLTANEKLFF.

The CDR3 DNA reads TGTGCCAGCAGTTTAACTAGCGGGAGGGCCCGGGGCAAAAACATTCAGTACTTC. Translating it yields CASSLTSGRARGKNIQYF. J is TRBJ2-4 and V is TRBV7-9, with 13 bases lining up with TRBD2. This CDR3 is built from 18 residues. Trimming took 6 bases from V and 3 from J; bases not matched to a gene: 11. CDR1 SEHNR and CDR2 FQNEAQ come from the germline V gene (reference sequence).

This clonotype was counted at least ten times. This rearrangement joins TRBV2 to TRBJ1-1; D unclear. CDR3 length: 14 residues. V dropped 7 bases and J dropped 5 bases, with 17 bases sitting between them. CDR1 is SNHLY and CDR2 is FYNNEI in the germline V gene. CDR3: CASNQEVRWTEAFF. The CDR3 nucleotides are TGTGCCAGCAACCAGGAGGTTCGATGGACTGAAGCTTTCTTT.

The table lists this clonotype with many counts. The V and J genes are TRBV2 and TRBJ2-1; no reliable D call. Looked up from germline, CDR1 is SNHLY and CDR2 is FYNNEI. The CDR3 consists of 16 residues. V was trimmed by 6 bases and J by 2 bases, leaving 17 bases between them. CDR3 DNA: TGTGCCAGCAGCCAAACTTCCTTGGTCGCCTACAATGAGCAGTTCTTC. It encodes CASSQTSLVAYNEQFF. The full variable domain, in which reference TRBV2 and TRBJ2-1 provide the parts outside the CDR3, is EPEVTQTPSHQVTQMGQEVILRCVPISNHLYFYWYRQILGQKVEFLVSFYNNEISEKSEIFDDQFSVERPDGSNFTLKIRSTKLEDSAMYFCASSQTSLVAYNEQFFGPGTRLTVL.

This clonotype appeared a few times. The CDR3 loop is CASSRKWKGSRGYTF. The CDR3 DNA reads as TGTGCCAGCAGCCGGAAGTGGAAGGGCTCTAGGGGCTACACCTTC. This chain links TRBV3-1 with TRBJ1-2, with D unresolved. The length of the CDR3 is 15 residues. V was trimmed by 4 bases and J by 8 bases, leaving 20 bases between them. In germline, CDR1 is LGHDT, CDR2 YNNKEL (reference sequence). Complete variable domain (other parts from reference TRBV3-1 and TRBJ1-2): DTAVSQTPKYLVTQMGNDKSIKCEQNLGHDTMYWYKQDSKKFLKIMFSYNNKELIINETVPNRFSPKSPDKAHLNLHINSLELGDSAVYFCASSRKWKGSRGYTFGSGTRLTVV.

At least ten counts were recorded for this clonotype. The V call is TRBV30, the J call TRBJ2-7; tentatively, D is TRBD1 or TRBD2 (6 bases each). Germline loops: CDR1 GTSNPN, CDR2 SVGIG (reference sequence). V was pared by 5 bases and J by 0 bases, with 14 bases between. CDR3 length equals 14 residues. Here the CDR3 reads CAWGGQPLSYEQYF. Written as DNA, the CDR3 is TGTGCCTGGGGGGGGCAGCCACTCTCCTACGAGCAGTACTTC. Full variable domain (remainder filled in from reference TRBV30 and TRBJ2-7): SQTIHQWPATLVQPVGSPLSLECTVEGTSNPNLYWYRQAAGRGLQLLFYSVGIGQISSEVPQNLSASRPQDRQFILSSKKLLLSDSGFYLCAWGGQPLSYEQYFGPGTRLTVT.

The chain is built from TRBV18 and TRBJ2-7; 9 positions agree with TRBD1. Germline CDR1 is KGHSH and CDR2 is LQKENI. CDR3 size: 15 residues. The trim removed 3 bases at V and 7 bases at J, leaving 10 bases unmatched. The CDR3 protein is CASSPTRTGDGEQYF. In DNA form, the CDR3 reads TGTGCCAGCTCACCTACCCGGACAGGGGATGGAGAGCAGTACTTC.

This clonotype showed up just a few times. The chain recombines TRBV20-1 with TRBJ2-3, with D uncertain. V lost 3 bases to trimming and J lost 2 bases, with 15 bases between them. Germline values: CDR1 DFQATT, CDR2 SNEGSKA (reference sequence). The CDR3 loop spans 15 amino acids. This chain's CDR3 is CSASPGVGLTDTQYF. CDR3 nucleotide sequence: TGCAGTGCTAGTCCTGGGGTTGGTCTCACAGATACGCAGTATTTT.